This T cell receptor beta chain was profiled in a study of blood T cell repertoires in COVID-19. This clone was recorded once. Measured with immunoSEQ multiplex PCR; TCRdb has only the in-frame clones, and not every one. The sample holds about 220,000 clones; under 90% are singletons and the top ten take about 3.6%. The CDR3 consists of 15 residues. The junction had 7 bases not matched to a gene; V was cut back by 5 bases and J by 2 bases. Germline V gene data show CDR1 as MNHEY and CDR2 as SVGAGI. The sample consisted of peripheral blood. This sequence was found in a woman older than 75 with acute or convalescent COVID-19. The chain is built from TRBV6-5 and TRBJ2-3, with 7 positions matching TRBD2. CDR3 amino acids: CASSPRGTNTDTQYF. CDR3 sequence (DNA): TGTGCCAGCAGTCCGCGGGGGACTAACACAGATACGCAGTATTTT.